The 20 T cell receptor beta chains presented below share a single source sample, sequenced in a study of T cell responses to AZD1222 COVID-19 vaccine. TCRdb keeps only in-frame clones here, not all; method: immunoSEQ multiplex PCR. The data hold 55,000 to 70,000 clones, with 80% to 90% observed a single time. Material: peripheral blood, obtained 28 days after the second AZD1222 dose. The receptors here all came from an adult who received the AZD1222 COVID-19 vaccine.

This clone came up once. This chain links TRBV25-1 with TRBJ2-7; D remains unclear. Germline CDR1 MGHDK, CDR2 SYGVNS. The CDR3 is 16 amino acids. V was pared by 10 bases and J by 3 bases, with 25 bases between. CDR3 loop: CANHHFKGEEIYEQYF. The CDR3 DNA is TGTGCCAACCATCATTTCAAGGGCGAAGAAATCTACGAGCAGTACTTC.

The chain's CDR3 is CASSILRHGHMGETQYF. DNA of the CDR3: TGTGCCAGTAGTATCCTCCGACATGGGCATATGGGAGAGACCCAGTACTTC. V usage is TRBV19 and J usage is TRBJ2-5; D is undetermined. CDR1 is LNHDA, CDR2 SQIVND, per germline (reference sequence). The length of the CDR3 is 17 residues. V was pared by 3 bases and J by 4 bases, with 21 bases between.

This clone appeared a single time. This chain joins TRBV3-1 (or the pseudogene TRBV3-2) and TRBJ2-4; no definite D call. V was shortened by 4 bases and J by 13 bases, with 23 bases between the two germline ends. The CDR3 is 15 residues long. CDR1 and CDR2 from the germline V gene are LGHDT and YNNKEL (reference sequence). DNA of the CDR3: TGTGCCAGCAGCCGGACGACCGACGCTAAGGGATTCCAGTACTTC. This translates into CASSRTTDAKGFQYF.

The chain joins TRBV9 to TRBJ1-2; D not resolved. CDR1 and CDR2 (germline): SGDLS, YYNGEE. V was clipped by 0 bases and J by 6 bases, with 15 bases between them. The CDR3 length is 15 residues. The CDR3 protein is CASSVVPNLVHGYTF. CDR3 coding DNA: TGTGCCAGCAGCGTAGTCCCAAACTTAGTCCATGGCTACACCTTC.

This clone was seen only a few times. The chain combines TRBV11-1 with TRBJ1-1; no firm D call. This CDR3 region has 16 residues. Trimming cost V 6 bases and J 0 bases, with 17 bases left between them. Germline lookup yields CDR1 SGHAT and CDR2 FQDESV (reference sequence). In DNA form, the CDR3 reads TGTGCCAGCAGAATCGGGTCGAGAGTGATGAACACTGAAGCTTTCTTT. Amino acid sequence: CASRIGSRVMNTEAFF.

In DNA, the CDR3 is TGTGCCAGCTCACCAGTTGCAATTCAAGGACAGGGATACTATGGCTACACCTTC. Residues: CASSPVAIQGQGYYGYTF. The genes are TRBV18 and TRBJ1-2, with 8 positions matching TRBD1. V shed 2 bases, J shed 3 bases, and the junction held 14 bases outside the gene matches. CDR1 KGHSH and CDR2 LQKENI come from the germline V gene. This CDR3 contains 18 residues.

The chain recombines TRBV19 with TRBJ1-5, with 7 bases identical to TRBD1. Trimming took 6 bases from V and 3 from J; bases not matched to a gene: 2. Germline CDR1 and CDR2: LNHDA and SQIVND (reference sequence). This CDR3 is 13 amino acids long. This chain's CDR3 is CASSGQDNQPQHF. The DNA of the CDR3 is TGTGCCAGTAGCGGACAGGACAATCAGCCCCAGCATTTT.

This sequence joins TRBV24-1 and TRBJ2-3; 7 positions agree with TRBD2. CDR1 is KGHDR, CDR2 SFDVKD, per germline. The CDR3 loop spans 15 amino acids. Trimming removed 0 bases from V and 2 bases from J; junction bases left unmatched: 1. The CDR3 loop reads CATSDLSGDTDTQYF. The CDR3 DNA is TGTGCCACCAGTGATTTGAGCGGGGACACAGATACGCAGTATTTT.

This clone was detected a few times. The V call is TRBV7-2, the J call TRBJ1-6, with a tentative D call TRBD1 (6 bases). The CDR3 contains 15 residues. V lost 1 base to trimming and J lost 6 bases, with 10 bases between them. Germline CDR1 SGHTA, CDR2 FQGNSA. In DNA, the CDR3 is TGTGCCAGCAGCTTAGTGTTAGGGGGTAATTCACCCCTCCACTTT. Residues: CASSLVLGGNSPLHF.

This chain connects TRBV5-6 to TRBJ2-3; TRBD2 matches 9 bases. CDR3 length: 16 residues. CDR1 and CDR2 from the germline V gene are SGHDT and YYEEEE. The junction had 8 bases not matched to a gene; V was cut back by 2 bases and J by 4 bases. The CDR3 spells CASSLKTSGGADTQYF. The CDR3 coding sequence is TGTGCCAGCAGCTTAAAGACTAGCGGAGGGGCAGATACGCAGTATTTT. Full variable domain (rest looked up from reference TRBV5-6 and TRBJ2-3): DAGVTQSPTHLIKTRGQQVTLRCSPKSGHDTVSWYQQALGQGPQFIFQYYEEEERQRGNFPDRFSGHQFPNYSSELNVNALLLGDSALYLCASSLKTSGGADTQYFGPGTRLTVL.

The V gene is TRBV9, the J gene TRBJ1-1; tentative D call: TRBD1 (5 bases). Germline V CDR1 and CDR2: SGDLS, YYNGEE. Trimming took off 0 bases at V and 3 bases at J, with 12 bases between the two ends. The CDR3 sequence is 15 residues long. CDR3 sequence: CASSVAGHTDTEAFF. In DNA form, the CDR3 reads TGTGCCAGCAGCGTAGCAGGGCATACCGACACTGAAGCTTTCTTT.

This sequence joins TRBV5-1 and TRBJ2-2; 12 positions match TRBD2. The CDR3 spans 17 residues. Trimming cost V 3 bases and J 6 bases; bases outside gene matches: 9. Germline CDR1 SGHRS, CDR2 YFSETQ. This CDR3 reads CASSSAPSGGAPGELFF. CDR3 DNA sequence: TGCGCCAGCAGCTCGGCACCTAGCGGGGGGGCCCCCGGGGAGCTGTTTTTT.

The chain combines TRBV6-5 with TRBJ2-1, with 9 positions matching TRBD2. This CDR3 region has 15 residues. Per germline, CDR1 MNHEY and CDR2 SVGAGI. With V trimmed by 0 bases and J by 10 bases, 7 bases remained unmatched. This chain's CDR3 is CASSYSGQREAEQFF. The CDR3 DNA is TGTGCCAGCAGTTACTCGGGCCAGCGGGAGGCCGAGCAGTTCTTC.

This CDR3 is CANLQTSSYEQYF. DNA of the CDR3: TGTGCCAACCTACAGACGAGCTCCTACGAGCAGTACTTC. The chain recombines TRBV24-1 with TRBJ2-7; D unclear. The germline gives CDR1 KGHDR, CDR2 SFDVKD. V was clipped by 11 bases and J by 0 bases, with 13 bases between them. The CDR3 loop spans 13 amino acids.

The chain combines TRBV9 with TRBJ2-1, with 11 nucleotides matching TRBD2. V dropped 3 bases and J dropped 6; count of bases not matched to a gene: 8. Germline CDR1 is SGDLS and CDR2 is YYNGEE. The length of the CDR3 is 16 residues. The CDR3 DNA follows: TGTGCCAGCAGCGCCACCTCGGGACTAGCGGCCAATGAGCAGTTCTTC. It yields the protein CASSATSGLAANEQFF.

The chain couples TRBV9 to TRBJ2-7, with 10 positions matching TRBD1. The CDR3 is made up of 14 amino acids. Trimming cost V 2 bases and J 5 bases; bases outside gene matches: 4. The germline V gene has CDR1 SGDLS and CDR2 YYNGEE. Here the CDR3 reads CASSVGQGPHEQYF. DNA of the CDR3: TGTGCCAGCAGCGTGGGACAGGGGCCCCACGAGCAGTACTTC.

The DNA for the CDR3 is TGTGCCACCAGTGCGACCACGGGGGACGAGCAGTACTTC. Protein product: CATSATTGDEQYF. This chain connects TRBV24-1 to TRBJ2-7; TRBD2 is a possible D gene (6 bases). Trimming pared 5 bases from V and 5 bases from J, leaving 12 bases between. This CDR3 contains 13 residues. Germline V gene data show CDR1 as KGHDR and CDR2 as SFDVKD.

The chain couples TRBV13 to TRBJ2-2; D is unresolved. The CDR3 runs to 15 residues. The germline V gene has CDR1 PRHDT and CDR2 FYEKMQ (reference sequence). With 3 bases removed from V and 6 bases from J, the gap between germline ends came to 14 bases. As DNA, the CDR3 is TGTGCCAGCAGCTTGGAACATTCGCGAGCCGGGGAGCTGTTTTTT. The encoded protein is CASSLEHSRAGELFF.

DNA for the CDR3: TGCGCCAGCAGTGATCGAGACAGGGGACTTACTGAAGCTTTCTTT. Its protein is CASSDRDRGLTEAFF. This chain connects TRBV10-2 to TRBJ1-1; 8 nucleotides line up with TRBD1. With 3 bases clipped from V and 5 bases from J, the junction kept 8 bases outside the gene matches. From germline, CDR1 is WSHSY and CDR2 SAAADI. The CDR3 is 15 residues long.

The chain has TRBV2 and TRBJ1-3; weak D call: TRBD1 (5 bases). Between the trimmed V and J ends, which lost 8 bases and 2 bases, there was a span of 10 bases. Germline loops: CDR1 SNHLY, CDR2 FYNNEI. The CDR3 has 13 amino acids. CDR3: CASLRGAGNTIYF. CDR3 coding DNA: TGTGCCAGCTTACGGGGGGCTGGAAACACCATATATTTT.